The T cell receptor beta chain described here comes from a study of T cells in Graves' hyperthyroidism and ophthalmopathy (dated by TCRdb to between 2018 and 2020). General notes on the study: Peripheral blood was collected at initial diagnosis, before any treatment. The study also compared thyroid tissue and blood T-cell repertoires from a handful of Graves' hyperthyroidism patients. The paper reports TCR Vbeta CDR3 sequencing of some 140 peripheral blood samples: around 41 ophthalmopathy, fewer than 80 hyperthyroidism and some 17 progressor patients. Whether ophthalmopathy could be predicted prospectively was tested in an independent validation cohort made up of roughly 19 hyperthyroidism patients plus 17 patients who later progressed to ophthalmopathy. After sampling, hyperthyroidism patients received methimazole starting at 30 mg daily, and ophthalmopathy patients received high-dose intravenous methylprednisolone. TCR V-J signatures able to tell the groups apart were searched for in a discovery cohort of 90 to 100 patients, of whom more than 40 had Graves' ophthalmopathy and more than 55 had stable Graves' hyperthyroidism. The 100 or so discovery patients were randomly split 7:3 into training and test sets.

Results and caveats for the whole study, not just this receptor: Most expanded thyroid clonotypes (frequency above 0.001) were also found in blood, which suggests that blood repertoires may mirror thyroid immune responses. No statistical method was used to fix the sample size in advance, and group allocation was not hidden from the investigators. In cross-validation, a model built on a 13 V-J signature told ophthalmopathy apart from stable hyperthyroidism with less than 90% sensitivity and about 81% specificity, and in testing the same model reached 80%/75%. In validation, the model predicted progression to ophthalmopathy with 65% to 71% sensitivity and roughly 75% specificity, a median of around six months before onset.

Moderately to severely active disease, a Clinical Activity Score of at least 3, a NOSPECS grade of at least 4, and a duration under 3 months were present in ophthalmopathy patients. Patients with uncontrolled infections, other autoimmune diseases, pregnancy or lactation were excluded. Diagnoses were based on clinical symptoms, serum thyroxine and TRAb, thyroid ultrasound and orbital computed tomography. PBMCs were separated from over 9 ml of fresh peripheral blood using Ficoll-Paque density gradient centrifugation. Trizol reagent was used to extract total RNA, and RNA quality was then checked on an Agilent 2100 Bioanalyzer. This clonotype has a count of ten or more. Its target antigen remains unknown. Per-base qualities were not stored, and no clone one base away is much larger. Inclusive of the bounding cysteine and phenylalanine, the CDR3 is 14 residues long. Just CDR3 DNA is preserved here, 42 bases in frame from base 1. Trimming at the junction amounts to 6 bases on V and 5 bases on J, and the germline ends lie 16 bases apart.

The TCR beta CDR3 regions were amplified from the RNA transcripts. A first-round RT-PCR of the TCR CDR3 used the HTBI primer set with the Qiagen OneStep RT-PCR kit. Libraries were constructed in a second round of multiplex PCR, after which size selection and purification were carried out. Paired-end sequencing of the libraries was performed with 100 bp reads on an Illumina HiSeq2000. The study's own analysis went as follows. SOAPnuke was used to process the raw data, with reads discarded if the reads contained adapters or uncalled bases, had a mean Phred below 15, or lacked an exact constant-primer or identifier match. COPE v1.2.5 was used to merge high-quality paired reads, and clonotypes were defined as unique nucleotide sequences. MiTCR v1.1 was used to align clonotypes to the IMGT TRBV, TRBD and TRBJ reference segments. Only V-J combinations with frequency above 0.0001, covering 99.2% of repertoires, were analysed. The TCS score was defined as F50 (clonal expansion) divided by E x V (chaos), with BLOSUM62-based TCRdist calculated between CDR3 peptides within each V-J. Welch's t-statistics and random forest reduced approximately 520 V-J features to some 14, which were used in a naive Bayes classifier (R e1071). Starting from the raw public reads, TCRdb applied fastp trimming at Q25, assembled clones with MiXCR and retained in-frame beta chains. Every entry covers one CDR3 protein and lists the most common genes and DNA from its rows. TCRdb's processing, not the authors', yielded these V and J calls. The sample contains about 640,000 distinct CDR3 sequences, about 15% of them found a single time. Approximately 12% of the sample belongs to the ten largest clones.

This receptor was obtained from a woman aged 50 to 60 with Graves' ophthalmopathy. The rearranged chain carries TRBV12-3 or TRBV12-4 and TRBJ1-2; the D gene lacks a confident call. Sequencing was done on a sample of blood. The CDR3 protein is CASSSNQQPYGYTF. DNA sequence: TGTGCCAGCAGCTCTAACCAACAACCTTATGGCTACACCTTC.